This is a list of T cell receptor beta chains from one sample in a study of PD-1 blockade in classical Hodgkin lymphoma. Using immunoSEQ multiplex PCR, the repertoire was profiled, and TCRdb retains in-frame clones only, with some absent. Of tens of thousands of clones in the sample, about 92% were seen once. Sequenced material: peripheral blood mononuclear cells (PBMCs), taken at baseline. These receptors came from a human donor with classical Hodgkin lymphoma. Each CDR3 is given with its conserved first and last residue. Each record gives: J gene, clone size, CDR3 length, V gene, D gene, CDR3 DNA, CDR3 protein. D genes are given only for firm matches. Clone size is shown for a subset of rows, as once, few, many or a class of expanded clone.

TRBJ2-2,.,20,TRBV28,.,TGTGCCAGCAGCCGAACCCCCACGGCACCAATAGTTTCCGACACCGGGGAGCTGTTTTTT,CASSRTPTAPIVSDTGELFF
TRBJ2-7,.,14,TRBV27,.,TGTGCCAGCAACCCGGGGGGCAGCTCCTACGAGCAGTACTTC,CASNPGGSSYEQYF
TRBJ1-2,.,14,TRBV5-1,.,TGCGCCAGCACCCCCCCCGGGGGGGACTATGGCTACACCTTC,CASTPPGGDYGYTF
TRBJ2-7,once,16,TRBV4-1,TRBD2,TGCGCCAGCAGCCAAGAAAGAGCGGGAGGGCTCTACGAGCAGTACTTC,CASSQERAGGLYEQYF
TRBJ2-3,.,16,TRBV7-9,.,TGTGCCAGCAGCTTAGTGGGGGTTGCGGCCACAGATACGCAGTATTTT,CASSLVGVAATDTQYF
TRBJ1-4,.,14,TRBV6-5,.,TGTGCCAGCAGCTCCCGGGGGAGAAATGAAAAACTGTTTTTT,CASSSRGRNEKLFF
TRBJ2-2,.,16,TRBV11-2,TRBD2,TGTGCCAGCAGCTTAGGACTAGCGGGGGACACCGGGGAGCTGTTTTTT,CASSLGLAGDTGELFF
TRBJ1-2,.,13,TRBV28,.,TGTGCCAGCAGGGAGAGTTCAAACTATGGCTACACCTTC,CASRESSNYGYTF
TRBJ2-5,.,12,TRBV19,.,TGTGCCAGTAGTATTCGTGGGGAGACCCAGTACTTC,CASSIRGETQYF
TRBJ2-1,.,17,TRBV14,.,TGTGCCAGCAGCCAAGACATGAGCGGCCGACTCTACAATGAGCAGTTCTTC,CASSQDMSGRLYNEQFF
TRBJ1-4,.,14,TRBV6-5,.,TGTGCCAGCAGTTATTCCCTTACTAATGAAAAACTGTTTTTT,CASSYSLTNEKLFF
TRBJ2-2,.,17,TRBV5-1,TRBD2,TGCGCCACCAGGTCCCCATACAGCGGGAGGGACACCGGGGAGCTGTTTTTT,CATRSPYSGRDTGELFF
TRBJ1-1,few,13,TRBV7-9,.,TGTGCCAGCAGCTGGGGCCAGAAGGCTGAAGCTTTCTTT,CASSWGQKAEAFF
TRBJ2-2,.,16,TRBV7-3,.,TGTGCCAGCAGCTTCGAAGTTGGAGCGAGGACCGGGGAGCTGTTTTTT,CASSFEVGARTGELFF
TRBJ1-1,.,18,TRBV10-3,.,TGTGCCATCAGGGATGAGCAGGGCCCGTTCCAGACAAACACTGAAGCTTTCTTT,CAIRDEQGPFQTNTEAFF
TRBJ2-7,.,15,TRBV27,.,TGTGCCAGCAGTTTAGATCGGGCGGGGGCCAACGAGCAGTACTTC,CASSLDRAGANEQYF
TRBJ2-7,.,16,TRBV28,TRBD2,TGTGCCAGCAGCCTAGCGGGGTCTTCGATGAGCTACGAGCAGTACTTC,CASSLAGSSMSYEQYF
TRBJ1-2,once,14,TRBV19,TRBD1,TGTGCCAGTAGTATGGGACAGGGGACCTATGGCTACACCTTC,CASSMGQGTYGYTF
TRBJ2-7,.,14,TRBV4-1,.,TGCGCCAGCAGCCAAGATTCAGGGGCCTACGAGCAGTACTTC,CASSQDSGAYEQYF
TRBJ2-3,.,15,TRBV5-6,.,TGTGCCAGCAGCTTGATTTGGGGGGGCACAGATACGCAGTATTTT,CASSLIWGGTDTQYF
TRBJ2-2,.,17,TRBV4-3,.,TGCGCCAGCAGCCAAGTCCTGAGTCCCTTGGGGATCGGGGAGCTGTTTTTT,CASSQVLSPLGIGELFF
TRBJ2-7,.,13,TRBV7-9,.,TGTGCCAGCAGCTTAGGACTCGTTTACGAGCAGTACTTC,CASSLGLVYEQYF
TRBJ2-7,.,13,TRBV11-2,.,TGTGCCAGCAGCCCCCCCTCAGGGGACGAGCAGTACTTC,CASSPPSGDEQYF
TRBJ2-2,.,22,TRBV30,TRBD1,TGTGCCGGGAGGGGGCTCAATCTCGCCTGGGCCCCCGGGACAGGGCTATACGGGGAGCTGTTTTTT,CAGRGLNLAWAPGTGLYGELFF
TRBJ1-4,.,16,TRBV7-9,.,TGTGCCAGCAGCCCTGAATCGAGGGAGGAGCGGGAAAAACTGTTTTTT,CASSPESREEREKLFF
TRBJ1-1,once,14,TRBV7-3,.,TGTGCCAGCAGCTTACGAGGGGCGCAGACTGAAGCTTTCTTT,CASSLRGAQTEAFF
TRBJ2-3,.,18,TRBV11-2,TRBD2,TGTGCCAGCAGCTTATACTTGACTAGCGGGGGGTTCACAGATACGCAGTATTTT,CASSLYLTSGGFTDTQYF
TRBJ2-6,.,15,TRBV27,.,TGTGCCAGCAGTATAGTGGGAGCTGGGGCCAACGTCCTGACTTTC,CASSIVGAGANVLTF
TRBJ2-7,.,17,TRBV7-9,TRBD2,TGTGCCAGCAGCTCCGGGGCACCGGGACTAGCGGGACCTCAGGAGTACTTC,CASSSGAPGLAGPQEYF
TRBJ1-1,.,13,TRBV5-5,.,TGTGCCAGCAGCTTCGGGGTCGGGACTGAAGCTTTCTTT,CASSFGVGTEAFF
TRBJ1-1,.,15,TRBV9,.,TGTGCCAGCAGCGTAGGGGCAGGACCGAACACTGAAGCTTTCTTT,CASSVGAGPNTEAFF
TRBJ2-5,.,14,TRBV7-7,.,TGTGCCAGCAGCAACATCGGGGTTCAAGAGACCCAGTACTTC,CASSNIGVQETQYF
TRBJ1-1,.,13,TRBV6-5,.,TGTGCCAGCTCCGTGGGTAGGGACACTGAAGCTTTCTTT,CASSVGRDTEAFF
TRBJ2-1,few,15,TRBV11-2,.,TGTGCCAGCAGCTTAGTATATATAGCCTACAATGAGCAGTTCTTC,CASSLVYIAYNEQFF
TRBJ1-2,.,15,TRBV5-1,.,TGCGCCAGCAGCGCAGGAGCAAGAGGGTTGGAAGGCTACACCTTC,CASSAGARGLEGYTF
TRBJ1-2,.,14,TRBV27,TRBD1,TGTGCCAGCAGTTTAGCGGGACAGGGTGCGGGCTACACCTTC,CASSLAGQGAGYTF
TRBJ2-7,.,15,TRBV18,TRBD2,TGTGCCAGCTCACTCACCGTGACTAGCGTCTACGAGCAGTACTTC,CASSLTVTSVYEQYF
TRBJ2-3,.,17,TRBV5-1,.,TGCGCCAGCAGCTTGTACAGTTTTCGCCCCCGCACAGATACGCAGTATTTT,CASSLYSFRPRTDTQYF
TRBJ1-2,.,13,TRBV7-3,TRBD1,TGTGCCAGCAGCTTGCAGGGGGGCTATGGCTACACCTTC,CASSLQGGYGYTF
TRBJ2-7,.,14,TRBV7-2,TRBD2,TGTGCCAGCAGCTCTACGGGACTAGGGACCGAGCAGTACTTC,CASSSTGLGTEQYF
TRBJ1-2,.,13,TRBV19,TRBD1,TGTGCCAGTAGTGAACAGGGGTTCTATGGCTACACCTTC,CASSEQGFYGYTF
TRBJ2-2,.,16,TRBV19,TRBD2,TGTGCCAGTAGTATCCCTAGCGGAGCGAACACCGGGGAGCTGTTTTTT,CASSIPSGANTGELFF
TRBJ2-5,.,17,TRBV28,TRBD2,TGTGCCAGCAGCCTTTCCCCCTGGAACGCGGGAGAAGAGACCCAGTACTTC,CASSLSPWNAGEETQYF
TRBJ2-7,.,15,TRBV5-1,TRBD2,TGCGCCAGCAGCCCCCGACTAGCGAATTGGTACGAGCAGTACTTC,CASSPRLANWYEQYF
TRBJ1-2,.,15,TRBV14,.,TGTGCCAGCAGCCAAGATGGGATAGACAGAAATGGCTACACCTTC,CASSQDGIDRNGYTF
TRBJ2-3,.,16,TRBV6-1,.,TGTGCCAGCAGTGAAGGCGGTGCAGGCAACACAGATACGCAGTATTTT,CASSEGGAGNTDTQYF
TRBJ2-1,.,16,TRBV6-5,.,TGTGCCAGCAGTTCGGTTTCTAGCGTCTCCTACAATGAGCAGTTCTTC,CASSSVSSVSYNEQFF
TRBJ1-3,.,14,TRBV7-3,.,TGTGCCAGCAGCTTATGGGGGGCAGGAAACACCATATATTTT,CASSLWGAGNTIYF
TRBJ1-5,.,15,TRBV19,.,TGTGCCAGTAGTTGGAATGTACTTAGCAATCAGCCCCAGCATTTT,CASSWNVLSNQPQHF
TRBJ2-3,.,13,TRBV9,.,TGTGCCAGCAGCGTAGTTGTGTCAGGTACGCAGTATTTT,CASSVVVSGTQYF
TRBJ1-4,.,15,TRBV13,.,TGTGCCAGCAGCACGCGGACCGAATTCAGGGAAAAACTGTTTTTT,CASSTRTEFREKLFF
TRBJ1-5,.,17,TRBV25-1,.,TGTGCCAGCAGTGAATCAGGTAGGGGTTTCAGCAATCAGCCCCAGCATTTT,CASSESGRGFSNQPQHF
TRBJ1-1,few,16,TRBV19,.,TGTGCCAGTAGTATCCTCTTGAGAGGGACGAACACTGAAGCTTTCTTT,CASSILLRGTNTEAFF
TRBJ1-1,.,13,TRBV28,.,TGTGCCAGCAGGCCGGGACGGAGCACTGAAGCTTTCTTT,CASRPGRSTEAFF
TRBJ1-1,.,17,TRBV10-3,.,TGTGCCACGGCAGGGACGGCCGCTTCTACTATGAACACTGAAGCTTTCTTT,CATAGTAASTMNTEAFF
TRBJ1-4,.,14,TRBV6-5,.,TGTGCCAGCAGTTACGTGGGGGGCGGTGAAAAACTGTTTTTT,CASSYVGGGEKLFF
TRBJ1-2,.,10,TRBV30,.,TGTGCCTTTGACAGGAGCGGCTACACCTTC,CAFDRSGYTF
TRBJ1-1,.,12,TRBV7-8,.,TGTGCCAGCAGCTTAATGACTACTGAAGCTTTCTTT,CASSLMTTEAFF
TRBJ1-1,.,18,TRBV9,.,TGTGCCAGCAGCGTAGGGTCAGGTGAATGGTTGGGGAACACTGAAGCTTTCTTT,CASSVGSGEWLGNTEAFF